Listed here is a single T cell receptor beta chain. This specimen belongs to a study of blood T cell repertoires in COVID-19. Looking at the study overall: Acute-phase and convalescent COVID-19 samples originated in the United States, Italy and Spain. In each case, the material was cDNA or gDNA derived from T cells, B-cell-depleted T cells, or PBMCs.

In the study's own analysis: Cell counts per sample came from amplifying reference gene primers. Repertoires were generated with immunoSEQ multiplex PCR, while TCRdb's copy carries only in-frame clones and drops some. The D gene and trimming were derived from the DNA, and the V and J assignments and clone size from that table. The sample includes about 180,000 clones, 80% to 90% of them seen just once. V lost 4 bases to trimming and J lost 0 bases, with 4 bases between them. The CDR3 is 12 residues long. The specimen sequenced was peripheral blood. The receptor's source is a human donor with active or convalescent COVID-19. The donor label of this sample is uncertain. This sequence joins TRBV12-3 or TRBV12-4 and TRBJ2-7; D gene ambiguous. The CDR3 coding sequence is TGTGCCAGCAGTTCCTACTCCTACGAGCAGTACTTC. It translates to CASSSYSYEQYF.